This T cell receptor beta chain derives from a study of cytomegalovirus exposure and HLA in healthy donors (dated by TCRdb to 2015 to 2018). For the wider study: An earlier analysis of several hundred of the donors reported more than 250 Gb of sequence data and 117 million unique TCR beta sequences from about 200 million T cells. Around 330 gigabases of sequencing data and 70 million to 100 million unique TCR sequences made up an early release that covered roughly 670 HLA-typed donors. Of the roughly 430 genotyped donors, about 80% fell in the genetic ancestry cluster associated with self-reported Caucasian donors. The aim of the study was to test whether cataloging public T cell receptors could identify signatures of past pathogen exposure. Using immunosequencing, the study profiled T cell repertoires from some 670 subjects and related those repertoires to cytomegalovirus serostatus. A separate validation cohort of roughly 130 different subjects was used in addition to the roughly 670-subject first cohort. To predict cytomegalovirus infection status, the study brought together high-throughput TCR immunosequencing, statistical association of individual TCRs with disease status, and machine learning. A later analysis re-analyzed previously published TCR beta repertoires from several hundred donors and added high-resolution HLA genotyping to study TCR occurrence patterns. In the later analysis, no new phenotypic data were used to find candidate immune exposures; instead, reliance was placed on TCR beta sequences and their occurrence across donors. An earlier analysis of fewer than 750 of the donors used high-throughput TCR beta sequencing to judge whether each TCR beta V gene segment behaved as functional or pseudogenic. Donor age, sex, ethnicity and CMV serostatus were collected together with the repertoire data. Genome-wide SNP genotypes for about 65% of the 666 donors were used in a later genetic analysis, which treated that subset as a discovery cohort. All discovery cohort repertoires had been generated using a single sequencing platform. HLA typing covered class I and class II loci at four-digit resolution. Typing coverage differed by locus: A, B, C, DRB1 and DQB1 were typed in roughly 620-630 donors, DQA1 in approximately 520, DPA1 in some 610, and DPB1 in just under 480. Four to six DR-DQ haplotypes were handled as single units for association and clustering, since linkage in the cohort was strong. Across approximately 400 genotyped donors of the cohort, an average of about 240,000 unique TCR beta nucleotide sequences per donor were sequenced, and roughly 20% of those sequences were non-productive. Paper-wide results and their limitations: Because HLA typing was missing for some donors at each locus, association tests included only the typed subset. V-gene and J-gene trimming of TCR beta chains was associated with a missense DCLRE1C variant in a later genetic analysis, and the association was replicated in an independent cohort. For the cohort, immune exposure information was limited to CMV serostatus. Assigning TCR associations to individual alleles was difficult when HLA alleles, especially DR and DQ, strongly co-occurred. In a later analysis, HLA-associated TCR beta chains showed more clonal expansion and lower generation probabilities than non-associated chains that were equally common. A group of highly shared sequence variants was considered likely to be a technical artifact of the sequencing pipeline. Several of the top co-occurrence clusters appeared to be linked to parvovirus B19, influenza, CMV and Epstein-Barr virus, according to a later analysis. A further reported finding was that TCR beta sequences accurately predicted the HLA-A and HLA-B alleles for most subjects in the first cohort. A few of the identified cytomegalovirus-associated TCR beta chains were confirmed in vitro to be specific for cytomegalovirus antigens. The classifier was reported to diagnose cytomegalovirus status with high specificity and sensitivity in both the original and validation cohorts. In this cohort, only TCR beta chains were sequenced, and detectable features were limited by the absence of alpha or paired-chain data. Correlated functional status among segregating V segments might be attributable to linkage disequilibrium, but an unknown experimental factor could not be ruled out. The earlier analysis of approximately 540 of the donors excluded 15 to 20 rarely observed V segments, including chromosome 9 orphons, because counts were too low. In a later genetic analysis, fewer N-insertions in productive TCRs were reported among donors in an Asian-associated ancestry cluster than the 666-donor mean. A later analysis found that TCR association rates varied across HLA loci, with DRB1 alleles showing the most associated TCRs and HLA-C alleles the fewest. A later analysis associated about 18,000 TCR beta sequences with specific HLA alleles at a false discovery rate of 0.05. According to the authors, the approach could potentially be generalized to other disease states and immunological phenotypes. Most CMV-associated TCR beta chains appeared to be HLA-restricted in a later analysis, and the HLA associations seemed to be driven largely by CMV exposure. In an earlier analysis of several hundred of the donors, most TCR beta V segments were observed in productive rearrangements about 87% or about 30% of the time, broadly matching IMGT annotations. The presence/absence analyses assumed that sequencing depth was roughly uniform across donors, and that assumption may not be true. In the study, about 150 TCR beta chains were listed as associated with cytomegalovirus. Because the 87-base-pair reads could not distinguish some IMGT-functional V segments, including TRBV6-2 and TRBV6-3, those segments were excluded. Most TCR sequences were seen in very few donors, while some public TCRs were found in many individuals.

Libraries were prepared through the immunoSEQ multiplex PCR assay. The multiplex PCR relied on a mix of 60 forward primers for TCR Vbeta segments and 13 reverse primers for TCR Jbeta segments. Amplification of the CDR3 region of rearranged TCR beta genes was performed with a multiplex PCR assay on genomic DNA. The amplified TCR beta libraries were sequenced on the Illumina HiSeq System as 87-base-pair reads. Per the authors' processing: A later analysis counted some 74 million unique TCR beta chains across the 650 to 800 repertoires, and some 11 million of these chains were shared by at least two donors. A nearest-neighbor algorithm error-corrected the raw reads and collapsed the reads into unique sequences, merging closely related sequences to remove PCR and sequencing errors. V, D and J gene segments were assigned by aligning CDR3 sequences to IMGT reference sequences. For a sequence to be retained, a match of at least six nucleotides was required to both a V gene segment and a J gene segment. Rearrangements were classified as productive when the CDR3 lacked stop codons and remained in frame with V and J, and all other rearrangements were classified as non-productive. Following IMGT convention, CDR3 was defined as the stretch from the second conserved V-encoded cysteine to the conserved J-encoded phenylalanine. In an earlier analysis of roughly 610 of the donors, sequences lacking an unambiguous match to a single V gene segment were excluded. An earlier analysis of 550 to 650 of the donors classified V segments as functional when productive rearrangements were above 56.7% and as segregating when the standard deviation between donors was above 5%. To diagnose cytomegalovirus status from the catalog of TCR beta chain sequences, a statistical classification framework was built. V and J gene assignment, in a later analysis, came from comparing TCR nucleotide sequences with IMGT/GENE-DB human TR gene sequences. A later analysis assigned CDR3 sequences and most-parsimonious VDJ recombination scenarios with the TCRdist pipeline. In a later analysis, each TCR beta chain was defined by its CDR3 amino acid sequence together with its V-gene family, and reads without a unique V-gene family were excluded. To address suspected cross-contamination and a sequencing artifact, a later analysis removed under 600 highly shared, low-generation-probability nucleotide sequences. For each public chain, a later analysis derived a clonal expansion index from normalized ranks of inferred template counts within each repertoire. In a later analysis, generation probabilities were computed using a VDJ recombination model fitted to out-of-frame rearrangements, and the results were checked against IGoR. Hypergeometric tests were used in a later analysis to score TCR-TCR, TCR-HLA and TCR-CMV co-occurrence, with a repertoire-size bias correction applied to the TCR pairs. To estimate false discovery rates, a later analysis permuted the HLA or CMV assignments 20 times. In a later analysis, co-occurring TCRs were grouped using DBSCAN, with TCRdist sequence similarity added in when clustering inside HLA-allele-positive subsets. Co-occurrence clustering excluded repertoires with fewer than 30,000 or more than 120,000 public chains, plus five with anomalous nucleotide sharing. TCRdb stores this immuneACCESS table with in-frame sequences only. Part of the clones is absent; in the studies checked, under half of the shortfall reflects unresolved V genes, and no reason is known for the rest. The V and J calls and the clone size are those of that table, but D and trimming were determined from the DNA. The sample records about 170,000 clones, roughly 84% of which are singletons. Under 0.4% of the sample lies in the top ten.

The cohort was made up of approximately 700 healthy bone marrow donors. At the time of sampling, every cohort member was nominally healthy, though immune exposures that went unrecorded were likely present. The donor was CMV seronegative and was included in the group of over 300 seronegative cohort members. A peripheral blood sample was collected from each donor, and TCR beta sequencing was performed on peripheral blood mononuclear cells. Genomic DNA was extracted from the blood cell samples with the Qiagen DNeasy Blood Extraction Kit. Counted from cysteine to phenylalanine, this CDR3 has 18 amino acids. Kept here is only the CDR3 DNA, which spans 54 bases and is read in frame from base 1. CDR1 and CDR2 are drawn from the germline V gene (reference sequence): SGHNT, YYREEE. V gives up 5 bases and J gives up 3 bases, and the segment between their germline ends measures 25 bases. Concerning this clone: It lacks a known antigen. No qualities accompany the bases; no much larger clone lies one base away.

Recombination connected TRBV5-4 to TRBJ2-3; tentative D gene TRBD2, with 7 bases matching. The source material was PBMCs. This TCR was recovered from a boy younger than 10 in good health and CMV-seronegative. Here is the DNA: TGTGCCAGCAGTTTTGCCGGTGGGAGGGGGAGCGGTACAGATACGCAGTATTTT. This yields the protein CASSFAGGRGSGTDTQYF.